This T cell receptor beta chain was identified during a study of blood T cell repertoires in COVID-19. Unmatched junction bases numbered 7, after V lost 5 bases and J lost 5 bases. This CDR3 is 14 amino acids long. Germline V CDR1 and CDR2: KGHSH, LQKENI. Produced via immunoSEQ multiplex PCR; TCRdb's table is partial and in-frame only. The table includes under 400,000 clones, approximately 88% detected once. The receptor's source is a woman in her 30s with COVID-19, enrolled during active disease. Sequencing input: peripheral blood. The rearrangement uses TRBV18 and TRBJ1-2, with 8 nucleotides matching TRBD1. DNA of the CDR3: TGTGCCAGCTCAGACGGACAGGGAGGGTATGGCTACACCTTC. Translating it yields CASSDGQGGYGYTF.